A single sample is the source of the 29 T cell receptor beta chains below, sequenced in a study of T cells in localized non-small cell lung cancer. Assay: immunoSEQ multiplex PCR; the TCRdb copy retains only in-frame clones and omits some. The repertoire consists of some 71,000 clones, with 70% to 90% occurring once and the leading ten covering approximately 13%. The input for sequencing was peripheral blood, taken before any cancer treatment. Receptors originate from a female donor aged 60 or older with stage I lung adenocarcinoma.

The CDR3 is CSVELTGKAQYF. CDR3 bases: TGCAGCGTTGAACTAACAGGGAAAGCGCAGTACTTC. This chain uses TRBV29-1 with TRBJ2-7, with D perhaps matching TRBD1 (6 bases). This CDR3 spans 12 amino acids. Germline V gene lookup returns CDR1 SQVTM and CDR2 ANQGSEA. V lost 2 bases and J lost 9, with 14 bases in between.

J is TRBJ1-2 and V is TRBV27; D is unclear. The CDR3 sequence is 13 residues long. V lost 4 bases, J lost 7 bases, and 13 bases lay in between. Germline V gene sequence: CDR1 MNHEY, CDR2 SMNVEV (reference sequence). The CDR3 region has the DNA TGTGCCAGCAGTTCGGGCTACGGAGTTGGCTACACCTTC. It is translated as CASSSGYGVGYTF.

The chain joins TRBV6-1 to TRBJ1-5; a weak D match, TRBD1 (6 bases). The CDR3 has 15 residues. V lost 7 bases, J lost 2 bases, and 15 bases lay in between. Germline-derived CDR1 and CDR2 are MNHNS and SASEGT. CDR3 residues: CASILIWTGNQPQHF. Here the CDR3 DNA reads TGTGCCAGCATCCTAATCTGGACAGGCAATCAGCCCCAGCATTTT.

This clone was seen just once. Written as DNA, the CDR3 is TGTGCAAGTCGCCGACAAAGGGGTGTTCCCATAGAAGATACGCAGTATTTT. Its protein is CASRRQRGVPIEDTQYF. The chain has TRBV12-2 and TRBJ2-3; the table's TRBD1 call for D was not verified on the DNA. TRBV12-2 is shown as a pseudogene. The CDR3 is 17 amino acids.

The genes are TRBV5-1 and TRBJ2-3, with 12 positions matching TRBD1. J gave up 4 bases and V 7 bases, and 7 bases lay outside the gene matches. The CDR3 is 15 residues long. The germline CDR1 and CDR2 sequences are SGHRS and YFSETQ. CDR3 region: CASGGQGATSDTQYF. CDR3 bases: TGCGCCAGCGGGGGACAGGGGGCGACCTCAGATACGCAGTATTTT.

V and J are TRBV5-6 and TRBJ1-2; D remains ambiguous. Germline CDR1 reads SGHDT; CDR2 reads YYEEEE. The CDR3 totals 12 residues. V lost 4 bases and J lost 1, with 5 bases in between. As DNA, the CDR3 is TGTGCCAGCAGCGTGGGTAACTATGGCTACACCTTC. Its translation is CASSVGNYGYTF. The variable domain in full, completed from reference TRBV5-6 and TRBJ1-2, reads DAGVTQSPTHLIKTRGQQVTLRCSPKSGHDTVSWYQQALGQGPQFIFQYYEEEERQRGNFPDRFSGHQFPNYSSELNVNALLLGDSALYLCASSVGNYGYTFGSGTRLTVV.

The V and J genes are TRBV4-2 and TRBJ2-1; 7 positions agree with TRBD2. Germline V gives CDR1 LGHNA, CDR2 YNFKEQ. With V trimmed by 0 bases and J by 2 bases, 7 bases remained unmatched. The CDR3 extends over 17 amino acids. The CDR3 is CASSQEPGGSTYNEQFF. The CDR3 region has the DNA TGTGCCAGCAGCCAAGAGCCGGGCGGGAGCACCTACAATGAGCAGTTCTTC.

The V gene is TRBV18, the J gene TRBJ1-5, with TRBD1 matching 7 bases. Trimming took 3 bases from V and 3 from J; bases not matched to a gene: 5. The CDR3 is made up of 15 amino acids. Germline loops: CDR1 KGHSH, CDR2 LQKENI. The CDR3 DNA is TGTGCCAGCTCACCTCGGACAGGTGACAATCAGCCCCAGCATTTT. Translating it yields CASSPRTGDNQPQHF.

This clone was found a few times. The CDR3 DNA follows: TGTGCTAGTGGTTTGGTACTTAGCGCCAGCTCCTACAATGAGCAGTTCTTC. Protein sequence: CASGLVLSASSYNEQFF. V and J are TRBV12-5 and TRBJ2-1, with D tentatively TRBD2 (5 bases). Germline assignment: CDR1 LGHNT and CDR2 FRNRAP. V lost 0 bases and J 0 bases, leaving 12 bases between the germline ends. The CDR3 is 17 amino acids. Filled out from reference TRBV12-5 and TRBJ2-1, the complete variable domain reads DARVTQTPRHKVTEMGQEVTMRCQPILGHNTVFWYRQTMMQGLELLAYFRNRAPLDDSGMPKDRFSAEMPDATLATLKIQPSEPRDSAVYFCASGLVLSASSYNEQFFGPGTRLTVL.

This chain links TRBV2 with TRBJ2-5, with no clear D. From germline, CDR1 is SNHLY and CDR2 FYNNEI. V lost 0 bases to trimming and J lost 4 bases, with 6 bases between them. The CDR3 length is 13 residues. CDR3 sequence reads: CASSEARIETQYF. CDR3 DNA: TGTGCCAGCAGTGAAGCACGGATAGAGACCCAGTACTTC.

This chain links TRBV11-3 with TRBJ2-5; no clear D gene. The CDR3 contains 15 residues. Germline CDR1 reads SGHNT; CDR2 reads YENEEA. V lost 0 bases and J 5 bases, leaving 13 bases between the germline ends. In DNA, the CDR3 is TGTGCCAGCAGCTTAGATTCGGGTCTGGCGGAGACCCAGTACTTC. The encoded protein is CASSLDSGLAETQYF.

CDR3 sequence reads: CASSRDLLDQPQHF. The CDR3 DNA reads TGTGCCAGCAGCAGGGACCTTCTGGATCAGCCCCAGCATTTT. The rearrangement links TRBV5-8 to TRBJ1-5; tentative D call: TRBD1 (5 bases). V lost 4 bases, J lost 5 bases, and 13 bases lay in between. Per germline, CDR1 SGHTS and CDR2 YDEGEE. The CDR3 extends over 14 amino acids.

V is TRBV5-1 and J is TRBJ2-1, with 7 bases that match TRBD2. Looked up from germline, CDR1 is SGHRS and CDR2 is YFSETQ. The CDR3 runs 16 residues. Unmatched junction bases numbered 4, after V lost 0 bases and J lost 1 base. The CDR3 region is CASSLEGTISYNEQFF. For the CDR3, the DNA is TGCGCCAGCAGCTTGGAGGGGACTATTTCCTACAATGAGCAGTTCTTC. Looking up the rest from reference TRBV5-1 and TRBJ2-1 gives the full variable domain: KAGVTQTPRYLIKTRGQQVTLSCSPISGHRSVSWYQQTPGQGLQFLFEYFSETQRNKGNFPGRFSGRQFSNSRSEMNVSTLELGDSALYLCASSLEGTISYNEQFFGPGTRLTVL.

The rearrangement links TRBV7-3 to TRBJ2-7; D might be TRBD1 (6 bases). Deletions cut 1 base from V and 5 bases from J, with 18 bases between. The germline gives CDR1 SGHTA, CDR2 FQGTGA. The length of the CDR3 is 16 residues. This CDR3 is CASSLIRVQGRDEQYF. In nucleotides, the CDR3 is TGTGCCAGCAGCTTAATTAGGGTCCAGGGGAGAGACGAGCAGTACTTC.

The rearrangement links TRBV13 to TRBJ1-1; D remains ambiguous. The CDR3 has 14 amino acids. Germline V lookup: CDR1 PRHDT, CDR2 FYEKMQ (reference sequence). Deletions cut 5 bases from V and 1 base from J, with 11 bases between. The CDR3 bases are TGTGCCAGCAGCGTTGGGAGGACGAACACTGAAGCTTTCTTT. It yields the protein CASSVGRTNTEAFF.

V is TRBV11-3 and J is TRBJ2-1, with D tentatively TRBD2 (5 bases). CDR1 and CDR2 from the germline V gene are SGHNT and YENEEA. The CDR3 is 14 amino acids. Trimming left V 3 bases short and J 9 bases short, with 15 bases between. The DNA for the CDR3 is TGTGCCAGCAGCTTTGAGGGCCTTTCTCCTGAGCAGTTCTTC. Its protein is CASSFEGLSPEQFF. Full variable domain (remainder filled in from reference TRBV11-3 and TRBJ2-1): EAGVVQSPRYKIIEKKQPVAFWCNPISGHNTLYWYLQNLGQGPELLIRYENEEAVDDSQLPKDRFSAERLKGVDSTLKIQPAELGDSAVYLCASSFEGLSPEQFFGPGTRLTVL.

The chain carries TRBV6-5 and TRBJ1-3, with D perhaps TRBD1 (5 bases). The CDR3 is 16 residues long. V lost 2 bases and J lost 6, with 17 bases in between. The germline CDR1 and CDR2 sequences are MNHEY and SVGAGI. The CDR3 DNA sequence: TGTGCCAGCAGTTACACCGCCGGGGGGTATGAAAACACCATATATTTT. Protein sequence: CASSYTAGGYENTIYF.

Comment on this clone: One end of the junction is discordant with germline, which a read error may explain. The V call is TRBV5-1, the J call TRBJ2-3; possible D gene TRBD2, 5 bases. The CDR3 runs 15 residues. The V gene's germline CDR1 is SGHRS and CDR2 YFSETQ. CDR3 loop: CASSLASRSTDAQYF. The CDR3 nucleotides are TGCGCCAGCAGCTTGGCTAGCCGTAGCACAGATGCGCAGTATTTT. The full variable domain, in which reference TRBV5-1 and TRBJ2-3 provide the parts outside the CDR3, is KAGVTQTPRYLIKTRGQQVTLSCSPISGHRSVSWYQQTPGQGLQFLFEYFSETQRNKGNFPGRFSGRQFSNSRSEMNVSTLELGDSALYLCASSLASRSTDAQYFGPGTRLTVL.

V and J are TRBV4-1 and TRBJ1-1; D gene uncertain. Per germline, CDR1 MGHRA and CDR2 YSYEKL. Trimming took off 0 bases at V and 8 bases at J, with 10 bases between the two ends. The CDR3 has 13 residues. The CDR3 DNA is TGCGCCAGCAGCCAAGATGAGGGAGGGGAAGCTTTCTTT. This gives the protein CASSQDEGGEAFF.

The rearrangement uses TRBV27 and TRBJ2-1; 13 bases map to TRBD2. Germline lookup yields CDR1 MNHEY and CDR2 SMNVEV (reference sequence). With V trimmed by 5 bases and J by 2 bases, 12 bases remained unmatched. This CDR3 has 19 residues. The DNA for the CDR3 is TGTGCCAGCAGTCCTATGGGACTAGCGGGGATCGGGCCCTACAATGAGCAGTTCTTC. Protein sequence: CASSPMGLAGIGPYNEQFF.

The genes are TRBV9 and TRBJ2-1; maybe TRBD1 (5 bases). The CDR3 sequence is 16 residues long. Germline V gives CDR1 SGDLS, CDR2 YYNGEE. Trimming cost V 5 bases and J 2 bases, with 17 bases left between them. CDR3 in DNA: TGTGCCAGCAGTGATCTCCAGGGCGGTCCCTACAATGAGCAGTTCTTC. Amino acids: CASSDLQGGPYNEQFF. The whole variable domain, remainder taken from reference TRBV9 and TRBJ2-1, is DSGVTQTPKHLITATGQRVTLRCSPRSGDLSVYWYQQSLDQGLQFLIQYYNGEERAKGNILERFSAQQFPDLHSELNLSSLELGDSALYFCASSDLQGGPYNEQFFGPGTRLTVL.

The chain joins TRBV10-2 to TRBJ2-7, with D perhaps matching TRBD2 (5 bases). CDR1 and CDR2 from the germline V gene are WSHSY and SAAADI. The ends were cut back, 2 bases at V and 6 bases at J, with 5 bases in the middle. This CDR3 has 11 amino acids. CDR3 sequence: CASSEGGEQYF. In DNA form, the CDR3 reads TGCGCCAGCAGTGAGGGAGGCGAGCAGTACTTC.

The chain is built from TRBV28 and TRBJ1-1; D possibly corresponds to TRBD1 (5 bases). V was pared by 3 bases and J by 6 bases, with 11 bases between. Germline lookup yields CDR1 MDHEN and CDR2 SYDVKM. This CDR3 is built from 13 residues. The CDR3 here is CASSLGGTPEAFF. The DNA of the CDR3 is TGTGCCAGCAGTTTGGGGGGGACGCCTGAAGCTTTCTTT. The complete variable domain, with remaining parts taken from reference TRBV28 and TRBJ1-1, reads DVKVTQSSRYLVKRTGEKVFLECVQDMDHENMFWYRQDPGLGLRLIYFSYDVKMKEKGDIPEGYSVSREKKERFSLILESASTNQTSMYLCASSLGGTPEAFFGQGTRLTVV.

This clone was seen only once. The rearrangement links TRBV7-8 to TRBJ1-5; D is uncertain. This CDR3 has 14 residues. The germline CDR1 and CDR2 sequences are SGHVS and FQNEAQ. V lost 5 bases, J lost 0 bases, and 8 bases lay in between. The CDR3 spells CASSADYSNQPQHF. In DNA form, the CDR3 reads TGTGCCAGCAGCGCCGATTATAGCAATCAGCCCCAGCATTTT.

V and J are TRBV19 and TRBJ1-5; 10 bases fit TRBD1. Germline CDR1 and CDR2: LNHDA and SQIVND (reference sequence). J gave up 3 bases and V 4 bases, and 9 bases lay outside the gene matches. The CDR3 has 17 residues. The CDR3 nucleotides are TGTGCCAGTAGTACACGCAGGACAGGGGGGAACAATCAGCCCCAGCATTTT. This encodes CASSTRRTGGNNQPQHF.

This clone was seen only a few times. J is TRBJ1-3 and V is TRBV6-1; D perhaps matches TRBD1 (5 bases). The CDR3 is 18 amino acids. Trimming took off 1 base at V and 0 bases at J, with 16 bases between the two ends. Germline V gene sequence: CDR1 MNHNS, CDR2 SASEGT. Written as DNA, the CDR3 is TGTGCCAGCAGTGAAGGACGGGAGGGCGGACACTCTGGAAACACCATATATTTT. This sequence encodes CASSEGREGGHSGNTIYF.

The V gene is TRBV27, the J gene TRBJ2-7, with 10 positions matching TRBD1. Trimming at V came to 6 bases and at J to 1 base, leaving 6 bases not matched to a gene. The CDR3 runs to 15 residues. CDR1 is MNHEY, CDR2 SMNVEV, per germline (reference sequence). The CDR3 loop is CASSVRGQGSYEQYF. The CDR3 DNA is TGTGCCAGCAGCGTTCGGGGACAGGGGTCCTACGAGCAGTACTTC.

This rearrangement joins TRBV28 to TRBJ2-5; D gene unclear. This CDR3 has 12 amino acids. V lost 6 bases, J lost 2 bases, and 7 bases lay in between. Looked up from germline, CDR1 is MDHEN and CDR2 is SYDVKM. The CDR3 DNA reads TGTGCCAGCAGCTACACTCAAGAGACCCAGTACTTC. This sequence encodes CASSYTQETQYF.

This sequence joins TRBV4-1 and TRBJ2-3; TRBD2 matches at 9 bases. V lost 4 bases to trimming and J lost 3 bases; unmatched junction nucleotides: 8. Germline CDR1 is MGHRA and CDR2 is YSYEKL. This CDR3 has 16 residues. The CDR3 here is CASSPLAGGQTDTQYF. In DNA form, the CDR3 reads TGCGCCAGCAGCCCCCTGGCGGGGGGGCAAACAGATACGCAGTATTTT.